Below are 15 T cell receptor beta chains sequenced from a single sample in a study of PD-1 blockade in classical Hodgkin lymphoma. This table comes from immunoSEQ multiplex PCR, and its TCRdb copy is limited to in-frame clones, with some not included. The sample has approximately 84,000 clones, 83% seen once. Time point defined: cycle 4 day 1 (C4D1), after 5 to 7 weeks of nivolumab. Brentuximab vedotin exposure varied, and every patient relapsed after autologous stem cell transplantation. The material sequenced was peripheral blood mononuclear cells (PBMCs), taken before the fourth cycle of nivolumab. The source of these receptors is a human donor with classical Hodgkin lymphoma.

The rearrangement joins TRBV9 to TRBJ2-5; 9 bases align to TRBD2. The CDR3 has 15 residues. Germline values: CDR1 SGDLS, CDR2 YYNGEE. With 5 bases clipped from V and 8 bases from J, the junction kept 13 bases outside the gene matches. The CDR3 region is CASSTLAGFFDTQYF. In DNA form, the CDR3 reads TGTGCCAGCAGTACTCTAGCGGGGTTTTTTGACACCCAGTACTTC.

The V gene is TRBV7-9, the J gene TRBJ2-1; 8 positions match TRBD2. The CDR3 sequence is 15 residues long. CDR1 and CDR2 from the germline V gene are SEHNR and FQNEAQ (reference sequence). V shed 4 bases and J 7 bases; nucleotides not matched to a gene: 9. CDR3 sequence (DNA): TGTGCCAGCAGCTCTCGCGGTAGCGGGATAAATGAGCAGTTCTTC. The encoded protein is CASSSRGSGINEQFF.

This clone was seen only once. V gene TRBV6-6 combines with J gene TRBJ1-2; D is ambiguous. The CDR3 extends over 16 amino acids. Germline V gives CDR1 MNHNY, CDR2 SVGAGI (reference sequence). With 7 bases removed from V and 8 bases from J, the gap between germline ends came to 26 bases. This CDR3 is CASIPLPGFTLGGYTF. The CDR3 bases are TGTGCCAGCATTCCTCTCCCGGGCTTCACCCTCGGGGGCTACACCTTC.

The gene calls are TRBV5-1 and TRBJ2-3, with D perhaps matching TRBD2 (5 bases). With 6 bases removed from V and 10 bases from J, the gap between germline ends came to 21 bases. Germline V gene lookup returns CDR1 SGHRS and CDR2 YFSETQ. The CDR3 runs to 14 residues. As DNA, the CDR3 is TGCGCCAGCACCCAGCGAGCTGCGGACTTACCGCAGTATTTT. It translates to CASTQRAADLPQYF.

The rearrangement joins TRBV6-5 to TRBJ1-2; D perhaps matches TRBD1 (5 bases). The CDR3 is 14 residues long. Trimming shortened V by 6 bases and J by 4 bases, and 15 bases separated the two germline ends. The V gene's germline CDR1 is MNHEY and CDR2 SVGAGI. The CDR3 region has the DNA TGTGCCAGCAGACTTTCGGCAGGGATCTATGGCTACACCTTC. It translates to CASRLSAGIYGYTF.

This clone appeared a few times. The rearrangement links TRBV6-7 to TRBJ2-7; D not resolved. TRBV6-7 counts as an open reading frame of uncertain function. This CDR3 has 12 residues. Between the trimmed V and J ends, which lost 2 bases and 0 bases, there was a span of 2 bases. In DNA, the CDR3 is TGTGCCAGCAGTTACCCCTCCTACGAGCAGTACTTC. Translated: CASSYPSYEQYF.

Details on this clone: Other DNA sequences from this sample encode an identical CDR3 as well. The V call is TRBV5-1, the J call TRBJ2-1, with D maybe TRBD1 (5 bases). Germline CDR1 and CDR2: SGHRS and YFSETQ. V was shortened by 0 bases and J by 5 bases, with 9 bases between the two germline ends. The length of the CDR3 is 14 residues. The CDR3 bases are TGCGCCAGCAGCTTGGGTGACAGAAACAATGAGCAGTTCTTC. Its protein is CASSLGDRNNEQFF.

The chain combines TRBV13 with TRBJ1-4; 9 nucleotides line up with TRBD1. Germline V lookup: CDR1 PRHDT, CDR2 FYEKMQ (reference sequence). The CDR3 runs 15 residues. V lost 5 bases and J lost 8; bases outside the gene matches: 9. The CDR3: CASSGAGTGQEKLFF. CDR3 DNA sequence: TGTGCCAGCAGCGGCGCCGGGACAGGGCAGGAAAAACTGTTTTTT. Full variable domain (missing parts from reference TRBV13 and TRBJ1-4): AAGVIQSPRHLIKEKRETATLKCYPIPRHDTVYWYQQGPGQDPQFLISFYEKMQSDKGSIPDRFSAQQFSDYHSELNMSSLELGDSALYFCASSGAGTGQEKLFFGSGTQLSVL.

This chain connects TRBV27 to TRBJ2-4; D is unresolved. The CDR3 sequence is 15 residues long. Trimming took 2 bases from V and 0 from J, leaving 8 bases between them. Looked up from germline, CDR1 is MNHEY and CDR2 is SMNVEV (reference sequence). Here the CDR3 reads CASSLRYQAKNIQYF. The CDR3 DNA sequence: TGTGCCAGCAGTTTACGGTATCAAGCCAAAAACATTCAGTACTTC.

This clone appeared a few times. The J gene is TRBJ2-1, the V gene TRBV7-9; 8 bases agree with TRBD2. V lost 5 bases, J lost 6 bases, and 9 bases stayed unmatched. The CDR3 is made up of 15 amino acids. Germline CDR1 reads SEHNR; CDR2 reads FQNEAQ (reference sequence). The DNA of the CDR3 is TGTGCCAGCAGCCAAAGCGGGAGATGGGGCAATGAGCAGTTCTTC. It codes for CASSQSGRWGNEQFF.

The CDR3 region has the DNA TGTGCCAGCAGCGCCAGGGGTGGCTACACCTTC. It is translated as CASSARGGYTF. The gene calls are TRBV7-9 and TRBJ1-2; perhaps TRBD1 as D (6 bases). V was clipped by 5 bases and J by 7 bases, with 8 bases between them. CDR1 is SEHNR, CDR2 FQNEAQ, per germline (reference sequence). The CDR3 consists of 11 residues.

The gene calls are TRBV5-1 and TRBJ2-2; 9 bases match TRBD1. Germline-derived CDR1 and CDR2 are SGHRS and YFSETQ. The CDR3 has 15 amino acids. V shed 4 bases and J 5 bases; nucleotides not matched to a gene: 6. The CDR3 protein is CASSPLTGGTGELFF. DNA for the CDR3: TGCGCCAGCAGCCCCCTGACAGGGGGAACCGGGGAGCTGTTTTTT.

The CDR3 DNA reads as TGTGCCAGCAGCTTAGTGGGGATCACAGATACGCAGTATTTT. This encodes CASSLVGITDTQYF. This chain joins TRBV7-9 and TRBJ2-3; D ambiguous. This CDR3 spans 14 amino acids. Deletions cut 1 base from V and 2 bases from J, with 7 bases between. Germline V lookup: CDR1 SEHNR, CDR2 FQNEAQ (reference sequence). Filled out from reference TRBV7-9 and TRBJ2-3, the complete variable domain reads DTGVSQNPRHKITKRGQNVTFRCDPISEHNRLYWYRQTLGQGPEFLTYFQNEAQLEKSRLLSDRFSAERPKGSFSTLEIQRTEQGDSAMYLCASSLVGITDTQYFGPGTRLTVL.

Points on this clone: No conserved phenylalanine or tryptophan ends this CDR3, so it is likely a read error. Because the CDR3's place on the DNA is in doubt, the DNA is left out and the CDR3 is given as listed by TCRdb. V is TRBV5-1 and J is TRBJ2-4; the table assigns TRBD2, which was not confirmed against the DNA. The CDR3 has 9 amino acids, counting both end residues. CDR1 and CDR2 (germline): SGHRS, YFSETQ. CDR3 sequence reads: CASSPSGVV.

The chain employs TRBV5-1 and TRBJ2-7, with unresolved D. Trimming left V 1 base short and J 6 bases short, with 11 bases between. This CDR3 comprises 13 residues. Germline lookup yields CDR1 SGHRS and CDR2 YFSETQ. The CDR3 DNA is TGCGCCAGCAGCTTGCAACCGCTGGGCGAGCAGTACTTC. Its translation is CASSLQPLGEQYF.